This T cell receptor beta chain was retrieved from a study of T cell responses to AZD1222 COVID-19 vaccine. General study points: Spike-specific TCR breadth and depth rose after two AZD1222 doses. The CD4 TCRs associated with vaccination extended across spike and predominated at 160-218 and 743-854.

Pooling was applied to second doses at about 4 or about 12 weeks. Data came from immunoSEQ multiplex PCR; TCRdb stores just in-frame clones and leaves some out. The sample consists of over 110,000 clones, roughly 90% of them appearing once. A word on this clone: Its antigen is still unknown.

This TCR came from an adult who received the AZD1222 COVID-19 vaccine. This specimen consisted of peripheral blood, obtained 28 days after the second AZD1222 dose.

The CDR3 coding sequence is TGTGCCAGCAGTGAAGGGGGCGCGGGGAAAGAGACCCAGTACTTC. It is translated as CASSEGGAGKETQYF. The chain recombines TRBV11-2 with TRBJ2-5; D is possibly TRBD1 (7 bases). The length of the CDR3 is 15 residues. Germline V gives CDR1 SGHAT, CDR2 FQNNGV. V lost 6 bases and J 3 bases, leaving 17 bases between the germline ends.